The clone carrying this T cell receptor beta chain occurred a few times. The antigen remains undetermined. Unique molecular identifiers were incorporated into the prepared TCRbeta library. TCRdb fed the PCR reads into MiXCR, producing one record per CDR3 protein. The sample contains just under 350,000 distinct CDR3 sequences, 15% to 20% of which appear only once. The sample comes from a study of T-cell reconstitution after alpha-beta-depleted transplantation in children. General study results and limits: Reportedly, roughly two months post-transplant, alpha-beta T cells arose from several hundred expanded graft clones. The high TCRbeta diversity at day 60 in some patients came from surviving recipient T cells and thymic progenitors. One year after transplant, T-cell counts and diversity came mostly from newly produced T cells.

V was cut by 3 bases and J by 4 bases, with 16 bases left in between. The CDR3 is 15 amino acids. The germline V gene encodes CDR1 LNHDA and CDR2 SQIVND (reference sequence). This sample comprised PBMCs, mostly from graft donor cells, obtained 360 days after TCRalphabeta/CD19-depleted stem cell transplant. The rearrangement uses TRBV19 and TRBJ2-7, with D unresolved. The sequence was obtained from a male patient aged 2 to 10 who had a stem cell transplant for acute lymphoblastic leukemia, so the T cells may come from the graft donor. The CDR3 region is CASSMTSRSGYEQYF. CDR3 nucleotides: TGTGCCAGTAGTATGACCTCCCGGTCAGGTTACGAGCAGTACTTC.